Below, 20 T cell receptor beta chains from the same sample are listed, as sequenced in a study of CD8+CD57+ T cells in acquired aplastic anemia. The use of genomic DNA as template underpinned the TCR beta VDJ and CDR3 profiling. MiXCR, applied by TCRdb to the reads, yields one record per CDR3 protein. This table has roughly 420,000 distinct CDR3 sequences, 65% to 80% appearing once. Sequenced sample: sorted CD4+, CD8+, or CD8+CD57+ T cells (not recorded which) from PBMCs. The origin of the receptors is a human donor in good health, serving as a control.

This clonotype was picked up many times. This sequence joins TRBV9 and TRBJ1-2; maybe TRBD1 (5 bases). Germline CDR1 reads SGDLS; CDR2 reads YYNGEE. CDR3 length: 13 amino acids. V gave up 4 bases and J gave up 4 bases, with 11 bases separating them. The CDR3 DNA follows: TGTGCCAGCAGCAAAGCGGGGGTCTATGGCTACACCTTC. Amino acids: CASSKAGVYGYTF.

Turning to this clonotype: The conserved closing phenylalanine or tryptophan is absent in this CDR3, likely reflecting a read error. It is unclear where the CDR3 begins or ends on the DNA, so no DNA is shown, and the CDR3 is as TCRdb lists it. This chain uses TRBV7-3 with TRBJ1-2. Ends included, the CDR3 has 13 residues. Germline CDR1 is SGHTA and CDR2 is FQGTGA. CDR3 in amino acids: CASSRGAGGGETQ.

The chain recombines TRBV5-1 with TRBJ1-2, with D maybe TRBD1 (6 bases). The V and J ends lost 0 bases and 4 bases respectively, with 13 bases between them. In germline, CDR1 is SGHRS, CDR2 YFSETQ. This CDR3 has 15 amino acids. CDR3 sequence reads: CASSLGTTGRYGYTF. CDR3 DNA: TGCGCCAGCAGCTTGGGCACGACAGGTCGCTATGGCTACACCTTC.

This clonotype was seen many times. The rearrangement joins TRBV7-8 to TRBJ2-1, with 14 bases fitting TRBD2. Germline CDR1 reads SGHVS; CDR2 reads FQNEAQ. The CDR3 spans 20 residues. V lost 5 bases to trimming and J lost 0 bases; unmatched junction nucleotides: 12. The CDR3 nucleotides are TGTGCCAGCAGCGCCCGGACTAGCGGGGGGCCAAACCGCTCCTACAATGAGCAGTTCTTC. Translation: CASSARTSGGPNRSYNEQFF.

Note on this clonotype: One end of the junction varies from germline; a read error may be responsible. The J gene is TRBJ1-3, the V gene TRBV7-8, with D possibly TRBD1 on 5 matching bases. The CDR3 spans 14 residues. Germline values: CDR1 SGHVS, CDR2 FQNEAQ. CDR3: CASSVAGSGNTRYF. CDR3 DNA sequence: TGTGCCAGCAGCGTAGCAGGGAGCGGAAACACCAGATATTTT. Looking up the rest from reference TRBV7-8 and TRBJ1-3 gives the full variable domain: GAGVSQSPRYKVAKRGQDVALRCDPISGHVSLFWYQQALGQGPEFLTYFQNEAQLDKSGLPSDRFFAERPEGSVSTLKIQRTQQEDSAVYLCASSVAGSGNTRYFGEGSWLTVV.

This clonotype came up once. V is TRBV20-1 and J is TRBJ2-5; TRBD1 agrees at 8 bases. This CDR3 spans 13 amino acids. Unmatched junction bases numbered 4, after V lost 3 bases and J lost 4 bases. From germline, CDR1 is DFQATT and CDR2 SNEGSKA (reference sequence). The CDR3 sequence: CSARETGVETQYF. CDR3 nucleotides: TGCAGTGCTAGGGAGACAGGGGTAGAGACCCAGTACTTC.

The chain recombines TRBV9 with TRBJ1-5; D ambiguous. The V gene's germline CDR1 is SGDLS and CDR2 YYNGEE. V dropped 2 bases and J dropped 6 bases, with 9 bases sitting between them. The CDR3 is 13 amino acids. The CDR3 DNA follows: TGTGCCAGCAGCGTGGATACCGGTCAGCCCCAGCATTTT. Translated, it gives CASSVDTGQPQHF.

The chain employs TRBV10-3 and TRBJ2-5; possible D gene TRBD2, 5 bases. The CDR3 is 13 amino acids. The ends were cut back, 4 bases at V and 5 bases at J, with 11 bases in the middle. Germline V lookup: CDR1 ENHRY, CDR2 SYGVKD. CDR3 coding DNA: TGTGCCATCAGTGGGACCGGCGGGGAGACCCAGTACTTC. This encodes CAISGTGGETQYF.

In the case of this clonotype: Compared with germline, one end of the junction differs, possibly owing to a read error. The gene calls are TRBV7-2 and TRBJ2-3, with D perhaps being TRBD1 or TRBD2 (6 bases each). The germline V gene has CDR1 SGHTA and CDR2 FQGNSA. This CDR3 comprises 14 residues. The CDR3, as DNA: TGTGCCAGCACCTTGACGGGGGCCCAAGCTCCGCAGTTTTTT. Residues: CASTLTGAQAPQFF.

This clonotype was seen repeatedly, ten times or more. The chain employs TRBV7-6 and TRBJ2-2; TRBD2 agrees at 10 bases. The CDR3 is 15 amino acids. Trimming at V came to 3 bases and at J to 6 bases, leaving 4 bases not matched to a gene. The germline V gene encodes CDR1 SGHVS and CDR2 FNYEAQ. CDR3 nucleotides: TGTGCCAGCAGCTTTAGCGGGGGGAAAGCCGGGGAGCTGTTTTTT. Amino acids: CASSFSGGKAGELFF.

There are many counts of this clonotype. The gene calls are TRBV12-5 and TRBJ1-3; no definite D call. The germline V gene encodes CDR1 LGHNT and CDR2 FRNRAP. The CDR3 runs to 14 residues. The V end was cut by 4 bases, the J end by 0 bases, with 7 bases between. DNA of the CDR3: TGTGCTAGTGGTTCCCGCACCTCTGGAAACACCATATATTTT. It specifies CASGSRTSGNTIYF.

The chain has TRBV29-1 and TRBJ1-2, with D possibly matching TRBD1 (6 bases). V was trimmed by 6 bases and J by 9 bases, leaving 17 bases between them. Germline V lookup: CDR1 SQVTM, CDR2 ANQGSEA. The CDR3 consists of 12 residues. The CDR3 coding sequence is TGCAGCGTGAAGGAGGGGGTGGTTAGCTACACCTTC. Protein: CSVKEGVVSYTF.

V gene TRBV6-1 combines with J gene TRBJ2-1, with D unclear. V lost 8 bases and J lost 4, with 3 bases in between. CDR1 MNHNS and CDR2 SASEGT come from the germline V gene. The CDR3 length is 10 residues. Here the CDR3 reads CASEYNEQFF. The CDR3 DNA sequence: TGTGCCAGCGAGTACAATGAGCAGTTCTTC.

This CDR3 is CASTDRAEGSPLHF. CDR3 coding DNA: TGTGCCAGCACCGACCGGGCCGAGGGATCACCCCTCCACTTT. The rearrangement links TRBV6-6 to TRBJ1-6; the D is unclear. CDR1 MNHNY and CDR2 SVGAGI come from the germline V gene (reference sequence). Deletions cut 7 bases from V and 10 bases from J, with 17 bases between. This CDR3 has 14 amino acids.

Concerning this clonotype itself: One end of the junction fails to match germline, which may point to a read error. This chain joins TRBV4-1 and TRBJ1-5, with D perhaps matching TRBD1 (5 bases). From germline, CDR1 is MGHRA and CDR2 YSYEKL. The CDR3 extends over 19 amino acids. The CDR3 nucleotides are TGCGCCACCAGCAGAGTCAACAGGATCACCGGCTATAGCAATCAGCCCCGGCATTTT. This encodes CATSRVNRITGYSNQPRHF.

V gene TRBV7-8 combines with J gene TRBJ1-6, with D perhaps matching TRBD1 (6 bases). V was shortened by 5 bases and J by 7 bases, with 21 bases between the two germline ends. CDR1 is SGHVS, CDR2 FQNEAQ, per germline. The CDR3 sequence is 17 residues long. The CDR3 DNA reads as TGTGCCAGCAGCACTCGAACAGGGTCGGCAGGCAATTCACCCCTCCACTTT. Amino acids: CASSTRTGSAGNSPLHF.

J is TRBJ1-6 and V is TRBV5-1, with TRBD1 as a possible D gene (6 bases). The germline V gene encodes CDR1 SGHRS and CDR2 YFSETQ. The CDR3 runs to 15 residues. Trimming removed 5 bases from V and 6 bases from J, with 15 bases in between. CDR3 loop: CASREKDSRNSPLHF. The CDR3, as DNA: TGCGCCAGCAGAGAAAAGGACAGTCGTAATTCACCCCTCCACTTT. The full variable domain, completed using reference TRBV5-1 and TRBJ1-6, is KAGVTQTPRYLIKTRGQQVTLSCSPISGHRSVSWYQQTPGQGLQFLFEYFSETQRNKGNFPGRFSGRQFSNSRSEMNVSTLELGDSALYLCASREKDSRNSPLHFGNGTRLTVT.

A word on this clonotype: Relative to the germline gene, one junction end is altered; a read error may explain this. The rearrangement uses TRBV2 and TRBJ1-5; tentative D call: TRBD1 (5 bases). The CDR3 spans 15 residues. The germline V gene has CDR1 SNHLY and CDR2 FYNNEI. The CDR3 DNA reads TGTGCCAGCAGCGTATCCCTAGCAGGGCGTCAGCCCCAGCACTTC. The encoded protein is CASSVSLAGRQPQHF.

The chain has TRBV7-8 and TRBJ2-1, with 10 bases fitting TRBD2. The V gene end was trimmed by 0 bases and the J gene end by 4 bases; junction bases not matched to a gene: 6. The germline CDR1 and CDR2 sequences are SGHVS and FQNEAQ. The CDR3 loop spans 17 amino acids. DNA of the CDR3: TGTGCCAGCAGCTTAGCGCTTGGGACTAGCGCTTACAATGAGCAGTTCTTC. Its translation is CASSLALGTSAYNEQFF.

This clonotype occurred many times. V usage is TRBV5-1 and J usage is TRBJ1-2; TRBD1 is a possible D gene (6 bases). CDR1 and CDR2 from the germline V gene are SGHRS and YFSETQ. The CDR3 spans 14 residues. V was shortened by 1 base and J by 7 bases, with 14 bases between the two germline ends. In DNA form, the CDR3 reads TGCGCCAGCAGCTTGAGGGGGGTTGCTGGTGGCTACACCTTC. Residues: CASSLRGVAGGYTF.